The 6 T cell receptor beta chains below all came from one sample that was sequenced in a study of shared clonotypes between healthy human individuals. Sequencing was performed with immunoSEQ multiplex PCR; in TCRdb, only in-frame clones are kept and a portion is missing. The repertoire consists of roughly 2.4 million clones, with more than 90% occurring once and the leading ten covering more than 0.1%. The sequencing sample was made of naive CD4+ T cells sorted from blood. Subset here: CD45RA+ positively selected. All receptors come from a man aged 18 to 35 in good health.

The chain is built from TRBV5-4 and TRBJ1-1; 7 bases map to TRBD1. V lost 3 bases and J lost 1; bases outside the gene matches: 6. In germline, CDR1 is SGHNT, CDR2 YYREEE (reference sequence). This CDR3 is built from 15 residues. In DNA, the CDR3 is TGTGCCAGCAGCTATGCCCAGGGGGGGAACACTGAAGCTTTCTTT. Translating gives CASSYAQGGNTEAFF.

The chain carries TRBV30 and TRBJ1-2, with 7 bases lining up with TRBD1. With V trimmed by 3 bases and J by 5 bases, 9 bases remained unmatched. The CDR3 consists of 14 residues. Germline values: CDR1 GTSNPN, CDR2 SVGIG (reference sequence). DNA for the CDR3: TGTGCCTGGAGCGAACAGGGGCTAAAATATGGCTACACCTTC. It specifies CAWSEQGLKYGYTF.

The V gene is TRBV15, the J gene TRBJ2-7; 9 nucleotides agree with TRBD2. CDR3 length: 15 residues. The germline V gene encodes CDR1 LNHNV and CDR2 YYDKDF (reference sequence). With 0 bases clipped from V and 3 bases from J, the junction kept 3 bases outside the gene matches. The CDR3 here is CATSRDSGSFYEQYF. CDR3 DNA: TGTGCCACCAGCAGAGATAGCGGGAGCTTCTACGAGCAGTACTTC.

The chain links TRBV7-2 to TRBJ1-2, with D perhaps matching TRBD1 (5 bases). The length of the CDR3 is 14 residues. Germline loops: CDR1 SGHTA, CDR2 FQGNSA. V gave up 2 bases and J gave up 4 bases, with 11 bases separating them. The CDR3 DNA reads as TGTGCCAGCAGCTTATATGGGGGGTCCTATGGCTACACCTTC. It is translated as CASSLYGGSYGYTF.

This rearrangement joins TRBV7-9 to TRBJ1-2; D may be TRBD1 (5 bases). V was cut by 6 bases and J by 2 bases, with 19 bases left in between. CDR1 is SEHNR, CDR2 FQNEAQ, per germline (reference sequence). CDR3 length equals 16 residues. CDR3 sequence: CASSRGGGGRNYGYTF. The CDR3 DNA reads TGTGCCAGCAGTCGAGGCGGGGGAGGCCGGAACTATGGCTACACCTTC. The variable domain in full, with the rest retrieved from reference TRBV7-9 and TRBJ1-2, is DTGVSQNPRHKITKRGQNVTFRCDPISEHNRLYWYRQTLGQGPEFLTYFQNEAQLEKSRLLSDRFSAERPKGSFSTLEIQRTEQGDSAMYLCASSRGGGGRNYGYTFGSGTRLTVV.

The chain has TRBV5-1 and TRBJ2-5; D ambiguous. The CDR3 is 15 residues long. The V end lost 2 bases, the J end lost 5 bases, and 16 bases lay between the germline ends. Germline V gives CDR1 SGHRS, CDR2 YFSETQ. CDR3 in amino acids: CASSFGSRTSETQYF. In nucleotides, the CDR3 is TGCGCCAGCAGCTTCGGGTCCCGAACGTCTGAGACCCAGTACTTC.